Following are 14 T cell receptor beta chains from one sample sequenced in a study of molecular identifiers for immune sequencing clone quantification (dated by TCRdb to the late 2010s). The method was PCR. TCRdb records Illumina HiSeq 4000 as the sequencer. TCRdb cleaned the public reads at Q25 with fastp, built clones with MiXCR and kept in-frame beta chains. Rows with one shared CDR3 protein collapse into an entry with the most common genes and DNA. The sample table lists about 320,000 distinct CDR3 sequences, over 20% of them with a count of one. The ten largest clones add up to roughly 0.86% of the sample. The sequenced material came from naive CD8+ T cells from blood, with Jurkat cell RNA spiked in. The sample's cell subset or site label, decoded: FACS-sorted CD8+CD4-CCR7+CD45RA+ naive T cells. The receptors here all came from a human donor in good health. Some libraries in this study had Jurkat cell RNA spiked in.

As to this clonotype: A much larger clone lies one base from this, so it may be a read error. The chain couples TRBV2 to TRBJ2-3; a possible D gene is TRBD1 (6 bases). Gene TRBJ1-5 matches the end of the DNA better, so the J call may be wrong. Per the germline V gene, CDR1 is SNHLY and CDR2 is FYNNEI. The CDR3 is 16 residues long. The CDR3 here is CASSPVAGAMGDTQHF. The CDR3 DNA is TGTGCCAGCAGTCCCGTAGCGGGGGCCATGGGAGATACGCAGCATTTT.

Ten or more counts support this clonotype. The V call is TRBV29-1, the J call TRBJ2-1, with D perhaps TRBD1 or TRBD2 (6 bases each). The CDR3 is 14 residues long. V lost 4 bases, J lost 7 bases, and 17 bases lay in between. Germline V gene sequence: CDR1 SQVTM, CDR2 ANQGSEA. As DNA, the CDR3 is TGCAGCGTTGCCCAAGAGGGGGGCAGTAATGAGCAGTTCTTC. Protein: CSVAQEGGSNEQFF.

CDR3 region: CASSWGTAIVYRTHYGYTF. The DNA for the CDR3 is TGTGCCAGCAGCTGGGGGACAGCCATCGTCTATCGAACCCACTATGGCTACACCTTC. V usage is TRBV5-4 and J usage is TRBJ1-2; the match to TRBD1 covers 7 bases. The CDR3 extends over 19 amino acids. V shed 3 bases and J 3 bases; nucleotides not matched to a gene: 20. From germline, CDR1 is SGHNT and CDR2 YYREEE (reference sequence).

The rearrangement joins TRBV27 to TRBJ1-2; a weak D match, TRBD1 (5 bases). There are 15 residues in the CDR3. Between the trimmed V and J ends, which lost 4 bases and 0 bases, there was a span of 12 bases. Germline V gives CDR1 MNHEY, CDR2 SMNVEV (reference sequence). The CDR3 is CASSSLQGANYGYTF. CDR3 DNA sequence: TGTGCCAGCAGTTCTTTACAAGGGGCTAACTATGGCTACACCTTC.

This clonotype showed up many times. CDR3 sequence (DNA): TGTGCCAGCAGTCCAGGACAGGGGTATCAGCCCCAGCATTTT. Residues: CASSPGQGYQPQHF. The chain combines TRBV2 with TRBJ1-5; TRBD1 matches at 9 bases. From germline, CDR1 is SNHLY and CDR2 FYNNEI. J was trimmed by 5 bases and V by 5 bases; bases with no gene match: 4. CDR3 size: 14 residues.

The chain recombines TRBV27 with TRBJ2-7, with TRBD1 matching 7 bases. Germline CDR1 reads MNHEY; CDR2 reads SMNVEV (reference sequence). The CDR3 has 12 residues. V dropped 9 bases and J dropped 7; count of bases not matched to a gene: 9. The CDR3 spells CASYGQELEQYF. The CDR3, as DNA: TGTGCCAGTTACGGACAGGAGCTGGAGCAGTACTTC.

This clonotype came up once. This sequence joins TRBV27 and TRBJ2-3; 8 bases align to TRBD1. The CDR3 spans 14 residues. The V segment lost 5 bases and the J segment 5 bases; nucleotides outside the gene matches: 6. The germline CDR1 and CDR2 sequences are MNHEY and SMNVEV (reference sequence). DNA for the CDR3: TGTGCCAGCAGTCTCTCCGGACAGGGAGATACGCAGTATTTT. Amino acid sequence: CASSLSGQGDTQYF.

The chain uses TRBV24-1 and TRBJ2-1; TRBD2 might be the D (5 bases). V dropped 7 bases and J dropped 6 bases, with 12 bases sitting between them. CDR3 size: 13 residues. Germline CDR1 reads KGHDR; CDR2 reads SFDVKD. CDR3 amino acids: CATRSEGCNEQFF. The CDR3 region has the DNA TGTGCCACCAGATCCGAGGGCTGCAATGAGCAGTTCTTC.

The chain has TRBV5-5 and TRBJ1-2; D ambiguous. The germline CDR1 and CDR2 sequences are SGHKS and YYEKEE (reference sequence). V shed 2 bases and J shed 0 bases, with 20 bases lying between them. This CDR3 comprises 18 residues. CDR3 bases: TGTGCCAGCAGCTTTCCCGGGTCTGGAGGAGACACTAACTATGGCTACACCTTC. Amino acids: CASSFPGSGGDTNYGYTF.

This clonotype appeared many times. The chain combines TRBV13 with TRBJ1-1; TRBD1 aligns across 7 bases. CDR3 size: 16 residues. Germline CDR1 is PRHDT and CDR2 is FYEKMQ (reference sequence). V was clipped by 2 bases and J by 3 bases; unmatched bases: 9. This CDR3 is CASSLPLTGPDTEAFF. In nucleotides, the CDR3 is TGTGCCAGCAGCTTACCGCTGACAGGGCCGGACACTGAAGCTTTCTTT. The whole variable domain, filled in from reference TRBV13 and TRBJ1-1, reads AAGVIQSPRHLIKEKRETATLKCYPIPRHDTVYWYQQGPGQDPQFLISFYEKMQSDKGSIPDRFSAQQFSDYHSELNMSSLELGDSALYFCASSLPLTGPDTEAFFGQGTRLTVV.

This clonotype was picked up a small number of times. The chain recombines TRBV20-1 with TRBJ2-7; the match to TRBD2 covers 8 bases. The germline gives CDR1 DFQATT, CDR2 SNEGSKA (reference sequence). V dropped 6 bases and J dropped 5; count of bases not matched to a gene: 12. The CDR3 is 14 amino acids. CDR3 in amino acids: CSALGGALRDEQYF. The CDR3 DNA reads as TGCAGTGCCCTCGGGGGGGCCTTGCGGGACGAGCAGTACTTC.

V usage is TRBV21-1 and J usage is TRBJ2-4; TRBD1, the table's D call, lacks a check against the DNA. TRBV21-1 is deemed a pseudogene. There are 12 residues in the CDR3. This CDR3 reads CASLQGILTPYF. In nucleotides, the CDR3 is TGTGCCAGTTTACAGGGGATACTCACTCCGTACTTC.

The sample holds many counts of this clonotype. V usage is TRBV27 and J usage is TRBJ2-5; D might be TRBD2 (6 bases). With 10 bases removed from V and 0 bases from J, the gap between germline ends came to 12 bases. Germline V gene data show CDR1 as MNHEY and CDR2 as SMNVEV (reference sequence). The CDR3 runs to 13 residues. This CDR3 reads CATGGADQETQYF. CDR3 coding DNA: TGTGCCACAGGAGGGGCAGACCAAGAGACCCAGTACTTC.

This clonotype was observed once. The conserved phenylalanine or tryptophan is not found at the CDR3 terminus, so this likely reflects a read error. The chain carries TRBV11-2 and TRBJ2-3; the match to TRBD2 covers 9 bases. The germline CDR1 and CDR2 sequences are SGHAT and FQNNGV. This CDR3 has 16 amino acids. The CDR3 DNA follows: TGTGCCGGCAGCCGCCGACTAGCGGAAAGCACAGATACGCAGTATCTT. This encodes CAGSRRLAESTDTQYL.